This record concerns one T cell receptor beta chain sequence. Its antigen remains unknown. The data belong to a study of T cell repertoires in cytomegalovirus infection. Study as a whole: HLA-C-restricted CMV epitopes, recently identified, and well-studied HLA-B-restricted ones were used by the study. It can be stated that public TCR beta signatures indicated CMV infection as well as a matching HLA type.

TCRdb re-derived calls from the reads in MiXCR, one entry per CDR3 protein. The table shows tens of thousands of distinct CDR3 sequences, with under 55% occurring only once. Germline V gives CDR1 SSHAT, CDR2 FNYEAQ (reference sequence). CDR3 size: 15 residues. J lost 6 bases, V lost 5 bases, and 8 bases had no gene match. The receptor was isolated from a human donor in good health (CMV status not recorded). Some clones in this sample may be carry-over from other donors' samples. This specimen consisted of CD8+ T cells from cultured PBMCs, obtained from culture after CMV antigen stimulation. The V and J genes are TRBV7-7 and TRBJ2-2; 8 bases agree with TRBD2. Written as DNA, the CDR3 is TGTGCCAGCAGCCCGACTAGCGAACTCGCCGGGGAGCTGTTTTTT. It specifies CASSPTSELAGELFF.